Below, one T cell receptor beta chain is given with its context. The entry originates in a study of response to subunit inactivated influenza vaccine. MiXCR was run by TCRdb on the RT-PCR reads, yielding one entry per CDR3 protein. The sample yields some 800,000 distinct CDR3 sequences, 20% to 25% seen once. CDR1 SGHVS and CDR2 FNYEAQ come from the germline V gene. Losses at the gene ends were 4 bases for V and 5 bases for J; bases not matched to a gene: 8. CDR3 length: 14 residues. This chain links TRBV7-6 with TRBJ2-7; 7 nucleotides line up with TRBD1. The specimen was PBMCs from blood, collected roughly 5 days after vaccination. The sequence derives from a man aged 50-60 years who received an inactivated influenza vaccine. The CDR3 is CASSSLTGKHEQYF. In DNA form, the CDR3 reads TGTGCCAGCAGCTCATTGACAGGGAAGCACGAGCAGTACTTC.